This note documents a single T cell receptor beta chain sequence. Its antigen remains unidentified. The data belong to a study of T cells after yellow fever vaccination. Study results and caveats: The booster saw the reappearance of most primary-vaccination clones (roughly 96% CD4, about 88% CD8). A secondary response was less intense yet reached its peak sooner, at day 5 versus 15. A minor fraction of clonotypes spanned both CD4 and CD8 compartments.

CDR3 size: 18 residues. V was clipped by 3 bases and J by 5 bases; unmatched bases: 11. Germline loops: CDR1 KGHSH, CDR2 LQKENI. Generation of TCR cDNA used 5'RACE template switching (which added a universal primer site and UMIs). One entry per CDR3 protein, called by TCRdb with MiXCR from the 5' RACE reads. The sample consists of 450,000 to 650,000 distinct CDR3 sequences, approximately 13% of them appearing once. This specimen was PBMCs, taken on the day of the yellow fever booster vaccination. The rearrangement joins TRBV18 to TRBJ2-5; 14 nucleotides line up with TRBD2. This receptor was identified in a man under 40 who received the YFV17D yellow fever vaccine. The CDR3 region is CASSPFPGLAGAGETQYF. The CDR3 coding sequence is TGTGCCAGCTCACCGTTTCCGGGACTAGCGGGAGCTGGCGAGACCCAGTACTTC.